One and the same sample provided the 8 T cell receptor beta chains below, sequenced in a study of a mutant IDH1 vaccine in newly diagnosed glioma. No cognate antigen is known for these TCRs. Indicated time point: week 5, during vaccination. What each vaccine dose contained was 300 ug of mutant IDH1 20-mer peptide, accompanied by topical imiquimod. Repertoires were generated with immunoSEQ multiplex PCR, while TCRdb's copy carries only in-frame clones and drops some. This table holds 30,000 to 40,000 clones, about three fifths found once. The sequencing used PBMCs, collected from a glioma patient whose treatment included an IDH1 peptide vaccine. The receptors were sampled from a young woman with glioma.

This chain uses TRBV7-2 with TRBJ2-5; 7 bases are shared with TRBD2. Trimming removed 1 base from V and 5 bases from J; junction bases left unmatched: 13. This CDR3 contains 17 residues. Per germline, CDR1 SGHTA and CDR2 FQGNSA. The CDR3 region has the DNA TGTGCCAGCAGCTTAGGGCTGAATGGGGGAGGGGCGGAGACCCAGTACTTC. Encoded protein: CASSLGLNGGGAETQYF.

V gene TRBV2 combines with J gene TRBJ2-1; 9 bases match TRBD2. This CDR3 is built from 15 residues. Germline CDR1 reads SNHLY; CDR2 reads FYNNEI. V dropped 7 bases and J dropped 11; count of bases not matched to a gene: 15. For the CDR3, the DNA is TGTGCCAGCAACGGGAGGACTAGCGATTACCCACAGCAGTTCTTC. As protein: CASNGRTSDYPQQFF.

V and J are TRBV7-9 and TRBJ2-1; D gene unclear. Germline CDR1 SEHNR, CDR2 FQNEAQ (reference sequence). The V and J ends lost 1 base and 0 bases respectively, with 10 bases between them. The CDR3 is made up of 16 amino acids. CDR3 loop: CASSLGAPYSYNEQFF. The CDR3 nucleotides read TGTGCCAGCAGCTTAGGGGCGCCATACTCCTACAATGAGCAGTTCTTC.

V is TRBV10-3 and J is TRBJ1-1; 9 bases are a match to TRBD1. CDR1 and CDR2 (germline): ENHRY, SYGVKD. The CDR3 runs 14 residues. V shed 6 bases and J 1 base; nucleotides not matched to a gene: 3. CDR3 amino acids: CAISRDRENTEAFF. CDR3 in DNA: TGTGCCATCAGCCGGGACAGGGAGAACACTGAAGCTTTCTTT.

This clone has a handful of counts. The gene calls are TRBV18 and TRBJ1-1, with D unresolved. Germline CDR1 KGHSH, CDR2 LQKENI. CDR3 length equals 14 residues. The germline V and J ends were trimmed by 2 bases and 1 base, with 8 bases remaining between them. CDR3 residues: CASSPMFTNTEAFF. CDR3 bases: TGTGCCAGCTCACCAATGTTTACGAACACTGAAGCTTTCTTT.

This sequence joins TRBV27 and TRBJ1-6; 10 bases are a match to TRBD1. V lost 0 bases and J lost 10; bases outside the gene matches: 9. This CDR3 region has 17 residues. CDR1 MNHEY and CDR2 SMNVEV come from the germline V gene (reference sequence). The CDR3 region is CASSLSSGQGFSSPLHF. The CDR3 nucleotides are TGTGCCAGCAGTTTATCGTCGGGACAGGGGTTTTCATCACCCCTCCACTTT.

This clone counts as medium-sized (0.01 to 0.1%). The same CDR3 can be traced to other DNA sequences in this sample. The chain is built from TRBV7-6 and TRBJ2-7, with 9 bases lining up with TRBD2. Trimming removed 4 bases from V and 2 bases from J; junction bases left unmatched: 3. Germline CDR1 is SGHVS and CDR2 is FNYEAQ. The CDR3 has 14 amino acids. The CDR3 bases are TGTGCCAGCAGCTCAAGCGGGGGGCCCTACGAGCAGTACTTC. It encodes CASSSSGGPYEQYF.

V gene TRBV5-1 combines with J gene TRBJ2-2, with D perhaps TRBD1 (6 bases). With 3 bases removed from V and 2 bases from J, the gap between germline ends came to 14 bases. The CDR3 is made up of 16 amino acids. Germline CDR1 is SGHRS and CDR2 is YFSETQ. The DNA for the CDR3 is TGCGCCAGCAGCTCGGATATGGGGGCAAACACCGGGGAGCTGTTTTTT. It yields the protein CASSSDMGANTGELFF. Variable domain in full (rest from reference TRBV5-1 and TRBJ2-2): KAGVTQTPRYLIKTRGQQVTLSCSPISGHRSVSWYQQTPGQGLQFLFEYFSETQRNKGNFPGRFSGRQFSNSRSEMNVSTLELGDSALYLCASSSDMGANTGELFFGEGSRLTVL.